The 13 T cell receptor beta chains reported below all come from one sample, sequenced in a study of circulating CD8 cells and anti-PD-1 response in melanoma. Using around 15 ng of total RNA, TCR libraries were made with the QIAseq Immune Repertoire TCR panel. From the reads, TCRdb called clonotypes with MiXCR, one entry per CDR3 protein. The sample yields approximately 1,100 distinct CDR3 sequences, roughly 7.2% seen once. Four subsets defined by PD-1 and/or TIGIT were sorted from live CD3+CD8+TCRalphabeta+ cells. Material: CD8+ T cells from PBMCs, obtained at baseline or after one month of anti-PD-1 therapy (not recorded which). These receptors all stem from a human donor with melanoma.

By sample fraction, this clonotype is large. The V gene is TRBV2, the J gene TRBJ1-1; D is unclear. There are 15 residues in the CDR3. Trimming cost V 3 bases and J 0 bases, with 11 bases left between them. Germline V gene lookup returns CDR1 SNHLY and CDR2 FYNNEI. The CDR3 is CASSDERRMNTEAFF. The CDR3 DNA sequence: TGTGCCAGCAGTGACGAGAGAAGGATGAACACTGAAGCTTTCTTT.

Within the sample, this clonotype is large. V is TRBV24-1 and J is TRBJ2-7, with D perhaps matching TRBD1 (5 bases). Germline assignment: CDR1 KGHDR and CDR2 SFDVKD. The CDR3 spans 11 residues. V lost 6 bases and J 4 bases, leaving 6 bases between the germline ends. CDR3 coding DNA: TGTGCCACCAGTCAGGGATACGAGCAGTACTTC. This codes for CATSQGYEQYF.

In its sample, this clonotype ranks as large (0.1 to 1%). V and J are TRBV4-1 and TRBJ2-5; D remains ambiguous. The CDR3 has 14 residues. The germline CDR1 and CDR2 sequences are MGHRA and YSYEKL. Deletions cut 1 base from V and 1 base from J, with 7 bases between. The DNA for the CDR3 is TGCGCCAGCAGCCAAGGAGCCAGCCAAGAGACCCAGTACTTC. It codes for CASSQGASQETQYF.

This clonotype rates as medium-sized. The J gene is TRBJ2-1, the V gene TRBV27; 7 bases map to TRBD1. This CDR3 contains 15 residues. Germline V gene sequence: CDR1 MNHEY, CDR2 SMNVEV (reference sequence). With V trimmed by 8 bases and J by 6 bases, 13 bases remained unmatched. CDR3 protein: CASSPPTGLGNEQFF. CDR3 bases: TGTGCCAGCTCCCCCCCGACAGGGCTGGGCAATGAGCAGTTCTTC.

This clonotype is labeled medium-sized (0.01 to 0.1%). This sequence joins TRBV2 and TRBJ2-1; TRBD2 aligns across 10 bases. This CDR3 has 13 residues. Unmatched junction bases numbered 5, after V lost 11 bases and J lost 4 bases. Germline V gene lookup returns CDR1 SNHLY and CDR2 FYNNEI. CDR3 region: CAGGLADYNEQFF. CDR3 nucleotide sequence: TGTGCCGGCGGACTAGCGGATTACAATGAGCAGTTCTTC.

This clonotype is categorized as medium-sized. V gene TRBV9 combines with J gene TRBJ1-1, with TRBD1 matching 9 bases. The CDR3 contains 14 residues. V gave up 4 bases and J gave up 3 bases; unmatched junction bases: 4. Looked up from germline, CDR1 is SGDLS and CDR2 is YYNGEE. CDR3 residues: CASSTWDRDTEAFF. CDR3 DNA: TGTGCCAGCAGCACCTGGGACAGGGACACTGAAGCTTTCTTT.

In this sample, this clonotype is large (0.1 to 1%). The rearrangement links TRBV27 to TRBJ1-5; no definite D call. The germline V and J ends were trimmed by 4 bases and 0 bases, with 10 bases remaining between them. Germline loops: CDR1 MNHEY, CDR2 SMNVEV (reference sequence). The CDR3 has 15 amino acids. The CDR3 DNA follows: TGTGCCAGCAGTTCCCCTTACCGTAGCAATCAGCCCCAGCATTTT. Its protein product is CASSSPYRSNQPQHF.

By share of the sample, this clonotype is large. V is TRBV4-1 and J is TRBJ2-2, with D uncertain. The CDR3 runs to 15 residues. CDR1 and CDR2 (germline): MGHRA, YSYEKL. V was pared by 3 bases and J by 8 bases, with 16 bases between. The CDR3 protein is CASSQARAPTGELFF. CDR3 nucleotides: TGCGCCAGCAGCCAGGCCCGGGCCCCCACGGGGGAGCTGTTTTTT.

This clonotype is judged large. The chain combines TRBV27 with TRBJ2-7; the D is unclear. CDR1 is MNHEY, CDR2 SMNVEV, per germline (reference sequence). The CDR3 is 13 residues long. V lost 4 bases, J lost 0 bases, and 7 bases lay in between. The CDR3 DNA follows: TGTGCCAGCAGTTCCCCGAGCTCCTACGAGCAGTACTTC. Translated, it gives CASSSPSSYEQYF.

By proportion, this clonotype is large. J is TRBJ2-5 and V is TRBV18; D may match TRBD1 or TRBD2 (5 bases each). Deletions cut 1 base from V and 1 base from J, with 7 bases between. The CDR3 runs to 14 residues. Germline values: CDR1 KGHSH, CDR2 LQKENI. The CDR3 loop reads CASSPQGTQETQYF. CDR3 sequence (DNA): TGTGCCAGCTCACCACAGGGGACCCAAGAGACCCAGTACTTC.

There are a few counts of this clonotype. The gene calls are TRBV28 and TRBJ2-7, with D uncertain. There are 11 residues in the CDR3. The ends were cut back, 6 bases at V and 9 bases at J, with 12 bases in the middle. Germline CDR1 MDHEN, CDR2 SYDVKM. The CDR3 loop is CASSPNVGQYF. The CDR3, as DNA: TGTGCCAGCAGCCCCAATGTTGGGCAGTACTTC.

Comments on this clonotype: The germline gene is not matched at one end of the junction; a read error may be the cause. The genes are TRBV19 and TRBJ2-7, with a possible D match to TRBD1 (5 bases). Germline V gene data show CDR1 as LNHDA and CDR2 as SQIVND (reference sequence). This CDR3 comprises 13 residues. In nucleotides, the CDR3 is TGTGCCAGTAGTATAACAGGAAGGTACGAGCTGTACTTC. It codes for CASSITGRYELYF.

By share, this clonotype ranks as large (0.1 to 1%). The rearrangement joins TRBV27 to TRBJ1-2; D might be TRBD1 (6 bases). The CDR3 contains 16 residues. V was cut by 2 bases and J by 7 bases, with 20 bases left in between. The germline CDR1 and CDR2 sequences are MNHEY and SMNVEV (reference sequence). The CDR3 reads CASSLRPGGAPSGYTF. In nucleotides, the CDR3 is TGTGCCAGCAGTTTAAGGCCGGGGGGCGCCCCTTCTGGCTACACCTTC.